The following is a T cell receptor beta chain sequence with its context. This sample was included in a study of identical twins. From the 5' RACE reads, TCRdb called clonotypes with MiXCR, one entry per CDR3 protein. The table records 300,000 to 400,000 distinct CDR3 sequences, around 12% of them present only once. The V and J ends lost 0 bases and 2 bases respectively, with 9 bases between them. The CDR3 has 15 amino acids. Germline assignment: CDR1 SGHDN and CDR2 FVKESK. This same sample was also taken into another study, of yellow fever vaccine responses in identical twins.

Specimen: CD8+ T cells sorted from blood. This TCR was sampled from a woman aged 18-29 years in good health. V and J are TRBV14 and TRBJ2-3; maybe TRBD2 (6 bases). CDR3 coding DNA: TGTGCCAGCAGCCAAGAGAAGCGGGCCACAGATACGCAGTATTTT. Translating it yields CASSQEKRATDTQYF.